This T cell receptor beta chain was sequenced in a study of cytomegalovirus exposure and HLA in healthy donors. Study-wide results and caveats: Excluded were some V segments that proved indistinguishable, including TRBV6-2 and TRBV6-3.

As to this clone: No antigen is known for it.

CDR3 length: 15 residues. The V end was cut by 4 bases, the J end by 2 bases, with 12 bases between. CDR1 is MNHNS and CDR2 is SASEGT in the germline V gene. The PCR was carried out with 60 Vbeta primers and 13 Jbeta primers. Some clones are missing from TCRdb's copy, which holds only in-frame ones; the method was immunoSEQ multiplex PCR. This sample's clone table lists about 90,000 clones. Specimen: PBMCs. The origin of this receptor is a woman aged 25 to 39 in good health and CMV-seronegative. This chain connects TRBV6-1 to TRBJ1-5, with D unresolved. CDR3 in amino acids: CASSVRGYGNQPQHF. The CDR3 nucleotides read TGTGCCAGCAGTGTTCGGGGATATGGCAATCAGCCCCAGCATTTT.